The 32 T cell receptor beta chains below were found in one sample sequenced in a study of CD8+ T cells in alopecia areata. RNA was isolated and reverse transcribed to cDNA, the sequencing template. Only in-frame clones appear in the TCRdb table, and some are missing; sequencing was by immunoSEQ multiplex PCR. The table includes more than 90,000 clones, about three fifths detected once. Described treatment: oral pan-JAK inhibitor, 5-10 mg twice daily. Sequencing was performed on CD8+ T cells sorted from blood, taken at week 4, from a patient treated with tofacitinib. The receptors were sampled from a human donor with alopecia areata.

CDR3 DNA: TGCAGCGTTGGGACAGACAGCTCCTACGAGCAGTACTTC. Translated: CSVGTDSSYEQYF. V gene TRBV29-1 combines with J gene TRBJ2-7, with a possible D match to TRBD1 (6 bases). This CDR3 region has 13 residues. Trimming shortened V by 4 bases and J by 0 bases, and 10 bases separated the two germline ends. Germline V gene sequence: CDR1 SQVTM, CDR2 ANQGSEA.

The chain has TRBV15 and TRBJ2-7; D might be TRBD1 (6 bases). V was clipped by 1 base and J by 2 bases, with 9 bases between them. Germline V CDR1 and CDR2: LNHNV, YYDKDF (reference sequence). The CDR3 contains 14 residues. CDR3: CATSRVAGAYEQYF. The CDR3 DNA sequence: TGTGCCACCAGCAGAGTTGCAGGGGCCTACGAGCAGTACTTC.

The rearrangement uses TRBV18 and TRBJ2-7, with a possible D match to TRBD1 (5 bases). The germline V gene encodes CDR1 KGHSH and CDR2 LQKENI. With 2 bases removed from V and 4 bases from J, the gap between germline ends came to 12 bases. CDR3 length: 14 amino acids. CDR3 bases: TGTGCCAGCTCACCAAAGGGGATCGAGTACGAGCAGTACTTC. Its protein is CASSPKGIEYEQYF.

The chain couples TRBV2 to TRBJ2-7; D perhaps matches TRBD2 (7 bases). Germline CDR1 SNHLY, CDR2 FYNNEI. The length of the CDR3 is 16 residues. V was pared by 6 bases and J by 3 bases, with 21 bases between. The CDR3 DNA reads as TGTGCCAGCAGCCAGACTCCGGGGGGCCGCAGCTACGAGCAGTACTTC. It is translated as CASSQTPGGRSYEQYF. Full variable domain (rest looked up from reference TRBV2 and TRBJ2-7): EPEVTQTPSHQVTQMGQEVILRCVPISNHLYFYWYRQILGQKVEFLVSFYNNEISEKSEIFDDQFSVERPDGSNFTLKIRSTKLEDSAMYFCASSQTPGGRSYEQYFGPGTRLTVT.

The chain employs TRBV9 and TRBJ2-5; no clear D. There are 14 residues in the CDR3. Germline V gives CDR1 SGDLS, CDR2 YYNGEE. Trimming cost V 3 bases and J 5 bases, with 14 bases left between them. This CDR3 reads CASSGGAPGETQYF. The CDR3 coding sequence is TGTGCCAGCAGCGGAGGAGCGCCTGGGGAGACCCAGTACTTC. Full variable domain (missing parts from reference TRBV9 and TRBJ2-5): DSGVTQTPKHLITATGQRVTLRCSPRSGDLSVYWYQQSLDQGLQFLIQYYNGEERAKGNILERFSAQQFPDLHSELNLSSLELGDSALYFCASSGGAPGETQYFGPGTRLLVL.

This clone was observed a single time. The CDR3 protein is CASRPRRGAQEKNYGYTF. The DNA of the CDR3 is TGCGCCAGCAGGCCCAGGCGGGGAGCCCAGGAGAAGAACTATGGCTACACCTTC. The chain links TRBV5-1 to TRBJ1-2; D is uncertain. V lost 5 bases and J 2 bases, leaving 25 bases between the germline ends. Germline CDR1 reads SGHRS; CDR2 reads YFSETQ. The CDR3 sequence is 18 residues long.

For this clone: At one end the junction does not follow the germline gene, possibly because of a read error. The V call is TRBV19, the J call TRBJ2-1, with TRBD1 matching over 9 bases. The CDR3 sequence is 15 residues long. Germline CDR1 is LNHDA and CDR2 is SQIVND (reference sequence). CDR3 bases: TGTGCCAGTAGTGTAGACAGGGGGGTCAACAATGAGCAGTTCTTC. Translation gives CASSVDRGVNNEQFF.

CDR3 bases: TGTGCCAGCAGTTTATTGGGACAGGGCCCGCTCAATTCACCCCTCCACTTT. It encodes CASSLLGQGPLNSPLHF. The chain uses TRBV27 and TRBJ1-6; TRBD1 agrees at 9 bases. This CDR3 contains 17 residues. V was clipped by 1 base and J by 7 bases; unmatched bases: 8. CDR1 is MNHEY and CDR2 is SMNVEV in the germline V gene (reference sequence).

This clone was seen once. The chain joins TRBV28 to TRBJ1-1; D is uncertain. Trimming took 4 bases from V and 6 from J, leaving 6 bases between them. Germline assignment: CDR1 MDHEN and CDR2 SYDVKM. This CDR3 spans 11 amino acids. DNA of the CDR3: TGTGCCAGCAGTTCTATCGCTGAAGCTTTCTTT. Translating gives CASSSIAEAFF.

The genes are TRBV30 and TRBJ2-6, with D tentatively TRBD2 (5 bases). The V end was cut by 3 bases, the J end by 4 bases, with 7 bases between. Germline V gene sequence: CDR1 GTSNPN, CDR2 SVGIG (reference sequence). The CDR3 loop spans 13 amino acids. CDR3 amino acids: CAWRGSGANVLTF. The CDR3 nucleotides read TGTGCCTGGAGAGGGAGCGGGGCCAACGTCCTGACTTTC.

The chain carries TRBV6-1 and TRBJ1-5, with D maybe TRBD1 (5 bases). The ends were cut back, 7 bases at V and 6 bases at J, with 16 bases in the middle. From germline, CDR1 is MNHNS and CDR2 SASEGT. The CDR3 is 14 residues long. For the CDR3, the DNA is TGTGCCAGCACTTCCGCAGGGTCGATTCAGCCCCAGCATTTT. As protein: CASTSAGSIQPQHF.

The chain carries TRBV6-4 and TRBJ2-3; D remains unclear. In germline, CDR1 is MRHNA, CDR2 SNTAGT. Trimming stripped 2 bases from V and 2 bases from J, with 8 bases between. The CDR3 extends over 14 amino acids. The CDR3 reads CASSDGQDTDTQYF. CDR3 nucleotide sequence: TGTGCCAGCAGTGACGGGCAGGACACAGATACGCAGTATTTT.

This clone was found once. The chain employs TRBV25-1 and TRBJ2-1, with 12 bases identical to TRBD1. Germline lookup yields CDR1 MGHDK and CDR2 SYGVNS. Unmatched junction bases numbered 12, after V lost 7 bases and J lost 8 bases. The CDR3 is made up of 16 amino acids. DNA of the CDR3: TGTGCCAGCAAGCCGGGGACAGGGGGCGAGGGGGATGAGCAGTTCTTC. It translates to CASKPGTGGEGDEQFF.

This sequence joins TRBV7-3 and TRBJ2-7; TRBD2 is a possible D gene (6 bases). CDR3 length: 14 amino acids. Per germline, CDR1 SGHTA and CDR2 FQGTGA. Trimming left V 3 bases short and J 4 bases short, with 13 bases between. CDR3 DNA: TGTGCCAGCAGCTTCGGGGGTCCCGGGTACGAGCAGTACTTC. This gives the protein CASSFGGPGYEQYF.

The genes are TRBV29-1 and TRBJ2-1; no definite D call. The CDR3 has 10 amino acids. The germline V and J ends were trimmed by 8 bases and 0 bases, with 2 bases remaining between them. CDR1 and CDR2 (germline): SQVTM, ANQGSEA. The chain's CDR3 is CSLSYNEQFF. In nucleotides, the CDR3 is TGCAGCCTCTCCTACAATGAGCAGTTCTTC.

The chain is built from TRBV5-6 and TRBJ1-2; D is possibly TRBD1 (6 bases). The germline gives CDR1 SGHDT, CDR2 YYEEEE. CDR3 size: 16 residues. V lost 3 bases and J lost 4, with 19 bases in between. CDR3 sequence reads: CASSSNGGSLTYGYTF. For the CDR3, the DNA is TGTGCCAGCAGCTCCAACGGGGGCAGTCTGACCTATGGCTACACCTTC. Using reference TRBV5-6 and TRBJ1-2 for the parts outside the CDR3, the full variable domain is DAGVTQSPTHLIKTRGQQVTLRCSPKSGHDTVSWYQQALGQGPQFIFQYYEEEERQRGNFPDRFSGHQFPNYSSELNVNALLLGDSALYLCASSSNGGSLTYGYTFGSGTRLTVV.

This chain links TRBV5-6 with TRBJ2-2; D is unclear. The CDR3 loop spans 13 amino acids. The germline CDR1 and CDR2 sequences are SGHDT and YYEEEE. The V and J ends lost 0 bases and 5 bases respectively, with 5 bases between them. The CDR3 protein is CASSLVATGELFF. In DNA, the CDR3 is TGTGCCAGCAGCTTGGTGGCTACCGGGGAGCTGTTTTTT. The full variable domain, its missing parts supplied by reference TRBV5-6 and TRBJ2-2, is DAGVTQSPTHLIKTRGQQVTLRCSPKSGHDTVSWYQQALGQGPQFIFQYYEEEERQRGNFPDRFSGHQFPNYSSELNVNALLLGDSALYLCASSLVATGELFFGEGSRLTVL.

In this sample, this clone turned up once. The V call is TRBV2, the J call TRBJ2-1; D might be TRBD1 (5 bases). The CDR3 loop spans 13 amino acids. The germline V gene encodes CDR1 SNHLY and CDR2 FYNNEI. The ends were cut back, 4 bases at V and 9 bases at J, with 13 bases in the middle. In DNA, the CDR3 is TGTGCCAGCAGTGCTGCAGGGTCTAGTGAGCAGTTCTTC. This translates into CASSAAGSSEQFF.

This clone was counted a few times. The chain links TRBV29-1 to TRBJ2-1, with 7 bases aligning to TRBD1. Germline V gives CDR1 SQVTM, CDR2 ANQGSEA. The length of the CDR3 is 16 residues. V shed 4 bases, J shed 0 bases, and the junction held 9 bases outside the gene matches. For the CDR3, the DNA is TGCAGCGTTGTTGGGACAGCTATGAGCTCCTACAATGAGCAGTTCTTC. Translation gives CSVVGTAMSSYNEQFF.

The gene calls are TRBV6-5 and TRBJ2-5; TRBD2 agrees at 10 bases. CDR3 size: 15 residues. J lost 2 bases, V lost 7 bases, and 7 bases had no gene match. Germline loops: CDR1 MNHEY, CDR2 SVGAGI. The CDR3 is CASTTAGGIQETQYF. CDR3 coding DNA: TGTGCCAGCACTACAGCGGGGGGGATTCAAGAGACCCAGTACTTC.

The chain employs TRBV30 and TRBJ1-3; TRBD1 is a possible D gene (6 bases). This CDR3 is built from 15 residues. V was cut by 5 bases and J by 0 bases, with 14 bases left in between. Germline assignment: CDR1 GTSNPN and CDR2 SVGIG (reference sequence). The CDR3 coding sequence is TGTGCCTGGGCCTCCGACAGGAGCTCTGGAAACACCATATATTTT. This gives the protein CAWASDRSSGNTIYF. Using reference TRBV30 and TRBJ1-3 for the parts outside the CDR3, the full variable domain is SQTIHQWPATLVQPVGSPLSLECTVEGTSNPNLYWYRQAAGRGLQLLFYSVGIGQISSEVPQNLSASRPQDRQFILSSKKLLLSDSGFYLCAWASDRSSGNTIYFGEGSWLTVV.

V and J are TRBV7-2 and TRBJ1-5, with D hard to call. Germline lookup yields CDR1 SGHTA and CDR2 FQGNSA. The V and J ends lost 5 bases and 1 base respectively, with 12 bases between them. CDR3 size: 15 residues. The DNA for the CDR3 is TGTGCCAGCAGCGTACTCCACAAAAGCAATCAGCCCCAGCATTTT. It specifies CASSVLHKSNQPQHF.

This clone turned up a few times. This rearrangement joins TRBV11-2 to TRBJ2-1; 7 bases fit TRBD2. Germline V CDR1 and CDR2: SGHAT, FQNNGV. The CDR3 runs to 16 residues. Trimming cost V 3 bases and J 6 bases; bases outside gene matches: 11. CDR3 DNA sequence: TGTGCCAGCAGCTTTCCCCCCGGGACTACAGGCAATGAGCAGTTCTTC. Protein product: CASSFPPGTTGNEQFF.

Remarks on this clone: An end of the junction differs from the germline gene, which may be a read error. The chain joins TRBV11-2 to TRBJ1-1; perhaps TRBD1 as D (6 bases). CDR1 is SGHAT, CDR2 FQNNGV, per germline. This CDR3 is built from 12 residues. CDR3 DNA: TGTGCCAGCAGCTTAGGACCGGGGGCGCGGGTCTTT. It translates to CASSLGPGARVF.

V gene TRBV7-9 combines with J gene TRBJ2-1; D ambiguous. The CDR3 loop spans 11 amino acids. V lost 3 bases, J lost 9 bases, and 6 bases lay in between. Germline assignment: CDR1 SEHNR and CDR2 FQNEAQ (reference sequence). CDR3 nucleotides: TGTGCCAGCAGCTTGGTGGGTGAGCAGTTCTTC. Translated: CASSLVGEQFF.

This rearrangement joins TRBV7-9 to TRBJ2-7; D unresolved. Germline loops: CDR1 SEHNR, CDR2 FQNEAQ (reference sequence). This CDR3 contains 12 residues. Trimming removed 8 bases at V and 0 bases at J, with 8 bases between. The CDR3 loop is CASAYDSYEQYF. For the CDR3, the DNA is TGTGCCAGCGCCTACGACTCCTACGAGCAGTACTTC.

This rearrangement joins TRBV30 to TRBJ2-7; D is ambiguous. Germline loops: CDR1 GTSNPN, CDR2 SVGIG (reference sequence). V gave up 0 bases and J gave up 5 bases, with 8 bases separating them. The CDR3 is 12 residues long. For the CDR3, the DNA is TGTGCCTGGAGTGTACGGTTGGACGAGCAGTACTTC. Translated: CAWSVRLDEQYF. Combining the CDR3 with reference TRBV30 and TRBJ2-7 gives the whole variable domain SQTIHQWPATLVQPVGSPLSLECTVEGTSNPNLYWYRQAAGRGLQLLFYSVGIGQISSEVPQNLSASRPQDRQFILSSKKLLLSDSGFYLCAWSVRLDEQYFGPGTRLTVT.

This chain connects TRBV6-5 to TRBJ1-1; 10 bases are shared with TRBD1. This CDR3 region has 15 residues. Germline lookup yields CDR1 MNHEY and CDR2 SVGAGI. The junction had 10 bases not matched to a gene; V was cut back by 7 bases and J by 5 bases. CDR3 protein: CASTETPGQGTEAFF. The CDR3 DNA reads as TGTGCCAGCACCGAGACTCCGGGACAGGGGACTGAAGCTTTCTTT.

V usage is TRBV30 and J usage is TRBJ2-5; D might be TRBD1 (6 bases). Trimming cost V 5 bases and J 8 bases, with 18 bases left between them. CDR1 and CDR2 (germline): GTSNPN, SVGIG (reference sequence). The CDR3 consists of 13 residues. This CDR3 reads CAWRRTADLTQYF. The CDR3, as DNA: TGTGCCTGGCGACGGACAGCGGATCTTACCCAGTACTTC.

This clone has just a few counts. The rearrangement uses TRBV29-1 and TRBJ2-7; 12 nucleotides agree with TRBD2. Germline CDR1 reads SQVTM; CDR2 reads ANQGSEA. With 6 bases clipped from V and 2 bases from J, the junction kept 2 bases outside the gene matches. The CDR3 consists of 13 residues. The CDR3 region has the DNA TGCAGCGTCCGGACTAGCGGGGCCTACGAGCAGTACTTC. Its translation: CSVRTSGAYEQYF.

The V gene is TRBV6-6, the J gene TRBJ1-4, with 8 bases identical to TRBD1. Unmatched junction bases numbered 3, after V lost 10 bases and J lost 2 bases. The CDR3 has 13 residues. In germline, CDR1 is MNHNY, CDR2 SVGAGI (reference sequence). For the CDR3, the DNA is TGTGCCACGAGACAGGGGACTAATGAAAAACTGTTTTTT. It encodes CATRQGTNEKLFF.

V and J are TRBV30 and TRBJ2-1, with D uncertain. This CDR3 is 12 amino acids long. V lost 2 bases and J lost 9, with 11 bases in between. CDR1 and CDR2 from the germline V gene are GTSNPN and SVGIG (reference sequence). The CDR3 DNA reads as TGTGCCTGGAGTTGGAGTTCGGGTGAGCAGTTCTTC. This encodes CAWSWSSGEQFF.